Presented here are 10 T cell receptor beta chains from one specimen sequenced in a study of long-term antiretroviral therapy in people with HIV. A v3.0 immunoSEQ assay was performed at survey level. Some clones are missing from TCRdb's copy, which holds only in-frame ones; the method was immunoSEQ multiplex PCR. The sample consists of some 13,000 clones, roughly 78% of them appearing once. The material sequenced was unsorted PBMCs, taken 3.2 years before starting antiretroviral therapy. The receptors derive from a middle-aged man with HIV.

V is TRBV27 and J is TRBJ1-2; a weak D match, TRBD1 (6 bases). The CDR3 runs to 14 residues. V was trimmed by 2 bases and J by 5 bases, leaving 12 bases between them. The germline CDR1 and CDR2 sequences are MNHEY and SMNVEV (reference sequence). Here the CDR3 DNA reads TGTGCCAGCAGTTTACAGGGGTACGGATATGGCTACACCTTC. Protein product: CASSLQGYGYGYTF.

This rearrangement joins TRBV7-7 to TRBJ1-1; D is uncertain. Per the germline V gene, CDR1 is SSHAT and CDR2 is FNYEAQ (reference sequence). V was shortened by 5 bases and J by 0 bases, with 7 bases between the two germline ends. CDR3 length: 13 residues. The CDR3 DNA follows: TGTGCCAGCAGCCCCGCCATGAACACTGAAGCTTTCTTT. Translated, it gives CASSPAMNTEAFF. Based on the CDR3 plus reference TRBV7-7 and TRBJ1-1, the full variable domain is GAGVSQSPRYKVTKRGQDVTLRCDPISSHATLYWYQQALGQGPEFLTYFNYEAQPDKSGLPSDRFSAERPEGSISTLTIQRTEQRDSAMYRCASSPAMNTEAFFGQGTRLTVV.

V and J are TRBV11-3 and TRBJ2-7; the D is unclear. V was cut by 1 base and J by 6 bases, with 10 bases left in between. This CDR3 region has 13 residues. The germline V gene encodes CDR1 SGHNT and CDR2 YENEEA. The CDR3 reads CASSLGAASEQYF. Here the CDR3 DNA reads TGTGCCAGCAGCTTAGGGGCAGCGAGCGAGCAGTACTTC.

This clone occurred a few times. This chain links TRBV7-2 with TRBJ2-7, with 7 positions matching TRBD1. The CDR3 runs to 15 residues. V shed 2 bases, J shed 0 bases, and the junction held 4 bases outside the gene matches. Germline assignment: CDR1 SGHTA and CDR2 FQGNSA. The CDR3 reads CASSLNRGYSYEQYF. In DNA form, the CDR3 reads TGTGCCAGCAGCTTAAACAGGGGATACTCCTACGAGCAGTACTTC.

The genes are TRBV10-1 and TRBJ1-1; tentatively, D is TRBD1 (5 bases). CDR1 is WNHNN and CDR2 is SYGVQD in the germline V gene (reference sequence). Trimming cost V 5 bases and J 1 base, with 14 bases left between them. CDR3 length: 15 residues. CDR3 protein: CASSREVGGNTEAFF. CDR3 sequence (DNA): TGCGCCAGCAGTCGAGAGGTCGGGGGGAACACTGAAGCTTTCTTT.

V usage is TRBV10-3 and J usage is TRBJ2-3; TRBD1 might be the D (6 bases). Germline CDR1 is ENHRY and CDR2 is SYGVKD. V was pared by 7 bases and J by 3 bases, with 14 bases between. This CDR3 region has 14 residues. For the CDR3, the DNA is TGTGCCATCACCCCGACAGGCGAAACAGATACGCAGTATTTT. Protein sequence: CAITPTGETDTQYF.

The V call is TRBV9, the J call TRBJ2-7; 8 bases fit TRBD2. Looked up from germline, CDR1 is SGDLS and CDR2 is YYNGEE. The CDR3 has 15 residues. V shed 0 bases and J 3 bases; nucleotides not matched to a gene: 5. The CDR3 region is CASSVGAGGHYEQYF. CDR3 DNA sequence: TGTGCCAGCAGCGTAGGTGCGGGGGGACACTACGAGCAGTACTTC.

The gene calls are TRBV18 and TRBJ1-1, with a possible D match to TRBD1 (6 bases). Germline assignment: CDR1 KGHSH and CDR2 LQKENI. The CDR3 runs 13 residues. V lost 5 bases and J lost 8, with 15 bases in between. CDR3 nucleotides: TGTGCCAGCTCATTTCAGGGGAATATGGAAGCTTTCTTT. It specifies CASSFQGNMEAFF.

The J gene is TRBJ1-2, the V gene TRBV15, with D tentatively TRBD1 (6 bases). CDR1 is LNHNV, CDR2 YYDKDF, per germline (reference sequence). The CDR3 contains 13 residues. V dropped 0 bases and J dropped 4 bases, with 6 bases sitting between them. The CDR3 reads CATSREGAYGYTF. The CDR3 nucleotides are TGTGCCACCAGCAGAGAGGGGGCCTATGGCTACACCTTC.

Written as DNA, the CDR3 is TGCGCCAGCAGCAGGGGGTTGGATCAGCCCCAGCATTTT. This translates into CASSRGLDQPQHF. The chain combines TRBV5-1 with TRBJ1-5, with D possibly TRBD1 on 6 matching bases. Deletions cut 4 bases from V and 5 bases from J, with 10 bases between. This CDR3 is 13 amino acids long. Per germline, CDR1 SGHRS and CDR2 YFSETQ. Full variable domain (remainder filled in from reference TRBV5-1 and TRBJ1-5): KAGVTQTPRYLIKTRGQQVTLSCSPISGHRSVSWYQQTPGQGLQFLFEYFSETQRNKGNFPGRFSGRQFSNSRSEMNVSTLELGDSALYLCASSRGLDQPQHFGDGTRLSIL.